This TCR beta chain stems from a study of control samples from healthy donors and cancer patients. Only in-frame clones appear in the TCRdb table, and some are missing; sequencing was by immunoSEQ multiplex PCR. This table holds 110,000 to 150,000 clones, roughly nine tenths found once. V lost 0 bases and J 4 bases, leaving 17 bases between the germline ends. This CDR3 has 17 residues. Germline V gives CDR1 SGHNT, CDR2 YYREEE (reference sequence). The chain links TRBV5-4 to TRBJ2-1; TRBD1 or TRBD2 may be the D gene (5 bases each). Specimen: blood. This receptor was taken from a man younger than 40 in good health. CDR3 amino acids: CASSLGGIGVRYNEQFF. CDR3 in DNA: TGTGCCAGCAGCTTGGGGGGGATCGGGGTTCGGTACAATGAGCAGTTCTTC.